The 22 T cell receptor beta chains in this list originate from one sample, sequenced in a study of T cells after posttransplantation cyclophosphamide. TCRdb keeps only in-frame clones here, not all; method: immunoSEQ multiplex PCR. The sample was found to contain about 7,200 clones, and every one recurs. Cyclophosphamide on days +3 and +4 followed busulfan-fludarabine conditioning and a marrow graft. The material was PBMCs, obtained after allogeneic stem cell transplant with posttransplant cyclophosphamide. These receptors were collected from a female patient aged 50-65 years who received an allogeneic stem cell transplant from an unrelated donor, was CMV-positive, and had acute GVHD only. A share of the T cells may be of graft donor origin.

This clone has a count of ten or more. The rearrangement joins TRBV27 to TRBJ2-5, with 7 bases identical to TRBD1. CDR3 length equals 14 residues. The V gene end was trimmed by 6 bases and the J gene end by 0 bases; junction bases not matched to a gene: 4. Per germline, CDR1 MNHEY and CDR2 SMNVEV (reference sequence). CDR3 loop: CASSKQGHQETQYF. The CDR3 region has the DNA TGTGCCAGCAGCAAACAGGGGCACCAAGAGACCCAGTACTTC.

The chain is built from TRBV6-1 and TRBJ2-7; D gene unclear. Germline V gene data show CDR1 as MNHNS and CDR2 as SASEGT. The CDR3 spans 11 residues. V was cut by 7 bases and J by 4 bases, with 8 bases left in between. Here the CDR3 reads CASNPGYEQYF. The CDR3 region has the DNA TGTGCCAGCAACCCCGGTTACGAGCAGTACTTC.

At least ten counts were recorded for this clone. The chain is built from TRBV29-1 and TRBJ2-2, with D unclear. Trimming cost V 3 bases and J 4 bases, with 12 bases left between them. The CDR3 covers 14 residues. Germline assignment: CDR1 SQVTM and CDR2 ANQGSEA. For the CDR3, the DNA is TGCAGCGTTGACCCAGCCCCGGGCACCGGGGAGCTGTTTTTT. It translates to CSVDPAPGTGELFF.

This clone ranks as medium-sized. This chain joins TRBV4-2 and TRBJ2-7, with 10 bases aligning to TRBD2. V lost 1 base and J lost 0; bases outside the gene matches: 0. The CDR3 loop spans 15 amino acids. Germline V gene sequence: CDR1 LGHNA, CDR2 YNFKEQ. The CDR3: CASSQGLAGSYEQYF. The CDR3 DNA reads TGTGCCAGCAGCCAAGGACTAGCGGGCTCCTACGAGCAGTACTTC.

By share, this clone ranks as medium-sized (0.01 to 0.1%). The chain recombines TRBV5-1 with TRBJ2-2, with D maybe TRBD2 (6 bases). The CDR3 runs 15 residues. V shed 3 bases and J shed 2 bases, with 11 bases lying between them. The germline V gene encodes CDR1 SGHRS and CDR2 YFSETQ. CDR3 nucleotide sequence: TGCGCCAGCAGCTGGGACTCCCTCAACACCGGGGAGCTGTTTTTT. This gives the protein CASSWDSLNTGELFF.

This clone came up many times. The chain recombines TRBV18 with TRBJ2-1; TRBD2 agrees at 13 bases. This CDR3 contains 16 residues. Germline loops: CDR1 KGHSH, CDR2 LQKENI. V lost 5 bases, J lost 0 bases, and 1 base stayed unmatched. The CDR3 DNA reads as TGTGCCAGCTCATGGACTAGCGGGGGCTCCTACAATGAGCAGTTCTTC. Translating it yields CASSWTSGGSYNEQFF.

This clone was observed at least ten times. This rearrangement joins TRBV9 to TRBJ2-5, with 11 nucleotides matching TRBD2. The CDR3 contains 16 residues. V dropped 2 bases and J dropped 5; count of bases not matched to a gene: 8. Germline CDR1 reads SGDLS; CDR2 reads YYNGEE. The CDR3 spells CASSVFSGRARETQYF. CDR3 sequence (DNA): TGTGCCAGCAGCGTTTTTAGCGGGAGGGCCCGGGAGACCCAGTACTTC.

This clone was counted many times. The chain links TRBV30 to TRBJ2-1; 10 bases fit TRBD1. V shed 1 base, J shed 3 bases, and the junction held 3 bases outside the gene matches. This CDR3 comprises 15 residues. Per the germline V gene, CDR1 is GTSNPN and CDR2 is SVGIG (reference sequence). CDR3 sequence (DNA): TGTGCCTGGAGTGCCGGGACAGGGGTCTACAATGAGCAGTTCTTC. Its protein product is CAWSAGTGVYNEQFF. The entire variable domain, with the rest obtained from reference TRBV30 and TRBJ2-1, is as follows: SQTIHQWPATLVQPVGSPLSLECTVEGTSNPNLYWYRQAAGRGLQLLFYSVGIGQISSEVPQNLSASRPQDRQFILSSKKLLLSDSGFYLCAWSAGTGVYNEQFFGPGTRLTVL.

This clone has just a few counts. This chain uses TRBV5-6 with TRBJ1-4, with D possibly TRBD1 on 5 matching bases. Germline CDR1 and CDR2: SGHDT and YYEEEE. This CDR3 is built from 18 residues. V lost 0 bases and J 7 bases, leaving 22 bases between the germline ends. CDR3 coding DNA: TGTGCCAGCAGCTTGGTGCGGGGTGGACTCGGGGGTAGTGAAAAACTGTTTTTT. Its translation: CASSLVRGGLGGSEKLFF.

This clone appeared many times. V gene TRBV11-1 combines with J gene TRBJ2-7; 13 bases map to TRBD2. The ends lost 5 bases at V and 3 bases at J; junction bases unmatched: 7. Germline V lookup: CDR1 SGHAT, CDR2 FQDESV (reference sequence). The CDR3 is 16 amino acids. DNA for the CDR3: TGTGCCAGCAGCATGGGACTAGCGGGACTTCACTACGAGCAGTACTTC. Encoded protein: CASSMGLAGLHYEQYF.

Notes on this clone: A read error may produce the germline difference seen at one junction end. The chain recombines TRBV7-7 with TRBJ2-5; TRBD2 aligns across 9 bases. CDR3 size: 15 residues. Germline values: CDR1 SSHAT, CDR2 FNYEAQ (reference sequence). CDR3 residues: CASSPGTSSQETQYF. Here the CDR3 DNA reads TGTGCTAGCAGCCCAGGGACTAGCAGCCAAGAGACCCAGTACTTC.

This clone has ten or more counts. The V and J genes are TRBV30 and TRBJ1-4; D perhaps matches TRBD1 (6 bases). The germline CDR1 and CDR2 sequences are GTSNPN and SVGIG (reference sequence). This CDR3 has 14 residues. Trimming stripped 0 bases from V and 8 bases from J, with 13 bases between. CDR3 region: CAWSVQGGWEKLFF. The CDR3 nucleotides read TGTGCCTGGAGTGTACAAGGGGGATGGGAAAAACTGTTTTTT.

The J gene is TRBJ2-1, the V gene TRBV5-6, with a tentative D call TRBD2 (6 bases). Trimming shortened V by 3 bases and J by 7 bases, and 23 bases separated the two germline ends. Germline V gene data show CDR1 as SGHDT and CDR2 as YYEEEE. The CDR3 sequence is 17 residues long. CDR3 DNA: TGTGCCAGCAGCTGGGCGCGTTTAGCGGTATCGGGGAATGAGCAGTTCTTC. Its protein is CASSWARLAVSGNEQFF.

CDR3: CASRAGTGGTEAFF. Written as DNA, the CDR3 is TGTGCCAGCAGGGCCGGGACAGGGGGGACTGAAGCTTTCTTT. This chain uses TRBV6-5 with TRBJ1-1, with 11 bases fitting TRBD1. J gave up 5 bases and V 6 bases, and 5 bases lay outside the gene matches. Germline loops: CDR1 MNHEY, CDR2 SVGAGI. The CDR3 runs 14 residues.

Ten or more counts support this clone. The CDR3 region has the DNA TGCAGCGTTGGGACAGGGGCCGAGCAGTACTTC. It codes for CSVGTGAEQYF. This chain uses TRBV29-1 with TRBJ2-7; 9 positions agree with TRBD1. V shed 4 bases and J 6 bases; nucleotides not matched to a gene: 1. The CDR3 has 11 residues. Looked up from germline, CDR1 is SQVTM and CDR2 is ANQGSEA.

This clone has at least ten counts. The chain uses TRBV30 and TRBJ2-1; D is possibly TRBD1 (7 bases). Germline V lookup: CDR1 GTSNPN, CDR2 SVGIG (reference sequence). Trimming took off 3 bases at V and 3 bases at J, with 12 bases between the two ends. The CDR3 is 14 residues long. The CDR3 spells CAWSGGQIYNEQFF. CDR3 bases: TGTGCCTGGAGCGGGGGACAGATCTACAATGAGCAGTTCTTC.

In its sample, this clone was seen many times. The chain couples TRBV29-1 to TRBJ2-1; a weak D match, TRBD1 (6 bases). Germline-derived CDR1 and CDR2 are SQVTM and ANQGSEA. The germline V and J ends were trimmed by 4 bases and 9 bases, with 25 bases remaining between them. This CDR3 comprises 16 residues. CDR3 DNA sequence: TGCAGCGTTGTACCCCCGCGACTGGGGGTGGACAGTGAGCAGTTCTTC. Amino acids: CSVVPPRLGVDSEQFF.

This clone was observed at least ten times. The J gene is TRBJ2-5, the V gene TRBV30, with 7 bases lining up with TRBD1. Trimming removed 0 bases from V and 3 bases from J; junction bases left unmatched: 7. The CDR3 length is 15 residues. Germline V gene lookup returns CDR1 GTSNPN and CDR2 SVGIG (reference sequence). CDR3 nucleotides: TGTGCCTGGAGTGTAGGGGCAGGGGGTAAAGAGACCCAGTACTTC. The encoded protein is CAWSVGAGGKETQYF.

This clone was recorded many times. V usage is TRBV5-5 and J usage is TRBJ2-7, with a tentative D call TRBD1 (5 bases). CDR3 length equals 13 residues. Per the germline V gene, CDR1 is SGHKS and CDR2 is YYEKEE (reference sequence). The V end was cut by 2 bases, the J end by 0 bases, with 6 bases between. CDR3 protein: CASSFGASYEQYF. DNA for the CDR3: TGTGCCAGCAGCTTTGGGGCCTCCTACGAGCAGTACTTC.

This clone was seen repeatedly, ten times or more. The genes are TRBV7-9 and TRBJ2-3; weak D call: TRBD1 (7 bases). V gave up 4 bases and J gave up 0 bases, with 14 bases separating them. Per germline, CDR1 SEHNR and CDR2 FQNEAQ (reference sequence). The CDR3 is 16 amino acids. Here the CDR3 DNA reads TGTGCCAGCAGCTCCCAGGGGGGAACTAGCACAGATACGCAGTATTTT. It codes for CASSSQGGTSTDTQYF.

This clone was detected ten times or more. The chain joins TRBV28 to TRBJ1-1; maybe TRBD1 (6 bases). This CDR3 comprises 17 residues. Between the trimmed V and J ends, which lost 3 bases and 6 bases, there was a span of 23 bases. Germline CDR1 and CDR2: MDHEN and SYDVKM. CDR3 loop: CASSFSLPGPNRAEAFF. Here the CDR3 DNA reads TGTGCCAGCAGTTTCTCCCTACCTGGCCCGAACAGGGCTGAAGCTTTCTTT. Supplemented by reference TRBV28 and TRBJ1-1, the full variable domain reads DVKVTQSSRYLVKRTGEKVFLECVQDMDHENMFWYRQDPGLGLRLIYFSYDVKMKEKGDIPEGYSVSREKKERFSLILESASTNQTSMYLCASSFSLPGPNRAEAFFGQGTRLTVV.

This clone came up many times. Compared with germline, one end of the junction differs, possibly owing to a read error. The chain employs TRBV7-7 and TRBJ2-5; 9 bases fit TRBD1. Germline values: CDR1 SSHAT, CDR2 FNYEAQ (reference sequence). CDR3 length: 15 amino acids. CDR3 loop: CASSLDAGQGETQYF. The CDR3 region has the DNA TGTGCTAGCAGCTTAGACGCGGGACAGGGAGAGACCCAGTACTTC.